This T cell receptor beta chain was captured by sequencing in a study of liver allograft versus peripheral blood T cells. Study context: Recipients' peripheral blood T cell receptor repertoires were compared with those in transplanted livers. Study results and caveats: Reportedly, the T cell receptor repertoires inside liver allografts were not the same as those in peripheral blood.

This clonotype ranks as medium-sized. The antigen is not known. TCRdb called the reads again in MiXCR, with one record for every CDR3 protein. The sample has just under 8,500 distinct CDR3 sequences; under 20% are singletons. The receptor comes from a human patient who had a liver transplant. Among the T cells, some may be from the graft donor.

DNA of the CDR3: TGCAGTGCTACCCTCGGACAGATTAATTCACCCCTCCACTTT. Its translation is CSATLGQINSPLHF. The chain has TRBV20-1 and TRBJ1-6; perhaps TRBD1 as D (6 bases). Trimming took 4 bases from V and 6 from J, leaving 13 bases between them. This CDR3 has 14 residues. Germline lookup yields CDR1 DFQATT and CDR2 SNEGSKA (reference sequence).